The rows below give T cell receptor beta chains drawn from one sample of a study of blood T cells in healthy people across ages. TCRdb analysed the 5' RACE reads with MiXCR anew, one entry per CDR3 protein. Among fewer than 2,000,000 distinct CDR3 sequences, 30% to 40% were seen once, and the ten largest hold about 11%. Specimen: blood. The receptors derive from a woman aged 25 to 39 in good health. Each CDR3 is given with its conserved first and last residue. D genes are given only for firm matches. Size is stated for part of the rows, as once, few or many counts, or as a class when the clone is expanded.

NA	TRBV7-8	NA	TRBJ1-1	CASSPWEGGTEAFF	TGTGCCAGCAGTCCTTGGGAGGGAGGTACCGAAGCTTTCTTT
NA	TRBV27	few	TRBJ1-2	CASSLKTPFNPEGYGYTF	TGTGCCAGCAGTTTAAAAACCCCTTTCAATCCAGAGGGCTATGGCTACACCTTC
NA	TRBV3-1	NA	TRBJ1-1	CASSQFGNTGAFF	TGTGCCAGCAGCCAATTCGGGAACACTGGAGCTTTCTTT
NA	TRBV6-1	few	TRBJ2-1	CASSAQTGYNEQFF	TGTGCCAGCAGTGCACAGACAGGTTACAATGAGCAGTTCTTC
NA	TRBV9	many	TRBJ2-6	CASSVRISGANVLTF	TGTGCCAGCAGCGTACGAATCTCTGGGGCCAACGTCCTGACTTTC
NA	TRBV9	many	TRBJ2-5	CASSVVGGQETQYF	TGTGCCAGCAGCGTAGTAGGGGGTCAAGAGACCCAGTACTTC
NA	TRBV7-9	many	TRBJ2-6	CASSFGASGANVLTF	TGTGCCAGCAGCTTTGGGGCATCTGGGGCCAACGTCCTGACTTTC
TRBD1	TRBV12-3/TRBV12-4	NA	TRBJ2-3	CASTQDRGPRVDTQYF	TGTGCCAGCACCCAGGACAGGGGGCCTCGGGTGGATACGCAGTATTTT
TRBD1	TRBV28	few	TRBJ2-7	CASRDRAEGEQYF	TGTGCCAGCCGAGACAGGGCCGAGGGGGAGCAGTACTTC
NA	TRBV20-1	NA	TRBJ1-2	CSARDQGDRTYGYTF	TGCAGTGCTAGAGATCAGGGAGACAGGACCTATGGCTACACCTTC
TRBD2	TRBV5-6	NA	TRBJ2-7	CASSQLAGAAYEQYF	TGTGCCAGCAGCCAATTAGCGGGGGCGGCCTACGAGCAGTACTTC
NA	TRBV4-1	few	TRBJ2-3	CASSQEDPRDTQYF	TGCGCCAGCAGCCAAGAAGATCCCCGGGATACGCAGTATTTT
NA	TRBV20-1	NA	TRBJ1-5	CSAGPPRPNQSQHF	TGTAGTGCTGGGCCCCCCAGGCCTAATCAGTCCCAGCATTTT
TRBD1	TRBV15	few	TRBJ1-1	CATSRRQGGNTEAFF	TGTGCCACCAGCAGACGACAGGGGGGAAACACTGAAGCTTTCTTT
NA	TRBV29-1	many	TRBJ2-7	CSVVPAGTYEQYF	TGCAGCGTTGTTCCTGCGGGTACCTACGAGCAGTACTTC
NA	TRBV9	NA	TRBJ1-1	CASSEDPEGTEAFF	TGTGCCAGCAGCGAAGACCCCGAGGGGACTGAAGCTTTCTTT
NA	TRBV29-1	few	TRBJ2-2	CSVVSDRPTGELFF	TGCAGCGTTGTTTCCGACCGTCCCACCGGGGAGCTGTTTTTT
NA	TRBV20-1	many	TRBJ1-6	CSAETGHYNSPLHF	TGCAGTGCTGAAACGGGACACTATAATTCACCCCTCCACTTT
NA	TRBV4-2	NA	TRBJ2-1	CASSQGSGRTYDEQFF	TGTGCCAGCAGCCAAGGGTCGGGGAGAACCTACGATGAGCAGTTCTTC
TRBD2	TRBV29-1	few	TRBJ2-1	CSVLGLAGGLPRGRRYNEQFF	TGCAGCGTTCTAGGACTAGCGGGAGGCCTTCCCCGGGGTCGGCGCTACAATGAGCAGTTCTTC
TRBD1	TRBV15	few	TRBJ1-6	CATSADRGGSPLHF	TGTGCCACCAGCGCCGACAGGGGCGGATCACCCCTCCACTTT
NA	TRBV12-3/TRBV12-4	few	TRBJ2-7	CASTGGLAQYF	TGTGCCAGCACAGGGGGGCTGGCGCAGTACTTC
NA	TRBV4-1	many	TRBJ2-7	CASSQDHGPSREQYF	TGCGCCAGCAGCCAAGATCACGGACCAAGTCGGGAGCAGTACTTC
TRBD2	TRBV7-9	few	TRBJ2-1	CASTKTSGAYNEQFF	TGTGCCAGCACCAAAACTAGCGGAGCCTACAATGAGCAGTTCTTC
TRBD2	TRBV2	NA	TRBJ2-5	CGGSADPREQYF	TGTGGCGGGAGCGCGGATCCGCGTGAGCAGTACTTC
TRBD2	TRBV4-2	NA	TRBJ2-2	CASSQTGLASAGELFF	TGTGCCAGCAGCCAGACGGGACTAGCCAGTGCCGGGGAGCTGTTTTTT
TRBD2	TRBV20-1	few	TRBJ2-7	CSARATSGRGALQQYF	TGCAGTGCTAGAGCGACTAGCGGGAGGGGGGCGCTACAGCAGTACTTC
NA	TRBV20-1	NA	TRBJ2-1	CSAKMQGIGNEQFF	TGCAGTGCTAAAATGCAGGGAATTGGGAATGAGCAGTTCTTC
TRBD2	TRBV11-2	few	TRBJ2-5	CVSSTTSGRPWETQYF	TGTGTCAGCAGCACGACTAGCGGGAGGCCGTGGGAGACCCAGTACTTC
TRBD1	TRBV24-1	NA	TRBJ1-4	CATSDTGGNNEKLFF	TGTGCCACCAGTGATACAGGGGGGAACAATGAAAAACTGTTTTTT
NA	TRBV7-9	NA	TRBJ2-7	CASSPQGNLNEQYF	TGTGCCAGCAGTCCTCAGGGAAATCTAAACGAGCAGTACTTC
TRBD2	TRBV12-3/TRBV12-4	many	TRBJ2-1	CASSFAGGYNEQFF	TGTGCCAGCAGTTTTGCGGGGGGCTACAATGAGCAGTTCTTC
TRBD2	TRBV12-3/TRBV12-4	NA	TRBJ2-3	CANSLTGGTQYF	TGTGCCAACAGTTTAACGGGAGGTACGCAGTATTTT
NA	TRBV5-1	NA	TRBJ2-7	CAGSLRGMQGEQYF	TGCGCCGGCAGCTTGCGCGGGATGCAGGGCGAGCAGTACTTC
NA	TRBV4-1	NA	TRBJ1-4	CASKSMSQLNEKLFF	TGCGCCAGCAAGTCAATGTCCCAGCTTAATGAAAAACTGTTTTTT
TRBD2	TRBV6-1	few	TRBJ2-1	CASSEAASGGGNEQFF	TGTGCCAGCAGTGAAGCTGCTAGCGGGGGGGGTAATGAGCAGTTCTTC
TRBD1	TRBV7-9	few	TRBJ2-7	CASSLARDSHKYF	TGTGCCAGCAGCTTAGCAAGGGACAGCCACAAGTACTTC
NA	TRBV5-1	few	TRBJ2-5	CASSLVGLLQETQYF	TGCGCCAGCAGCTTGGTGGGACTGCTTCAAGAGACCCAGTACTTC
TRBD2	TRBV20-1	NA	TRBJ2-1	CSARERRGGLGEQFF	TGCAGTGCTAGAGAAAGGCGGGGGGGTCTTGGTGAGCAGTTCTTC
NA	TRBV4-1	few	TRBJ2-4	CASSPARAGNIQYF	TGCGCCAGCAGCCCCGCCCGGGCGGGGAACATTCAGTACTTC
NA	TRBV20-1	few	TRBJ2-1	CSAQISFSNEQFF	TGCAGTGCTCAGATTTCATTTAGCAATGAGCAGTTCTTC
TRBD1	TRBV29-1	NA	TRBJ1-1	CSVFDRGPPTEAFF	TGCAGCGTTTTTGACAGGGGGCCTCCCACTGAAGCTTTCTTT
NA	TRBV15	NA	TRBJ2-7	CATSRESLSEQYF	TGTGCCACCAGCAGGGAATCCCTCTCCGAGCAGTACTTC
NA	TRBV5-4	NA	TRBJ2-1	CASSPRIGTNEQFF	TGCGCCAGCAGCCCCCGTATTGGGACGAATGAGCAGTTCTTC
TRBD2	TRBV5-4	few	TRBJ2-1	CASSTGTSGSNEQFF	TGTGCCAGCAGCACAGGGACTAGCGGGAGCAATGAGCAGTTCTTC
TRBD2	TRBV24-1	few	TRBJ2-5	CATSTRFGGGILETQYF	TGTGCCACCAGTACCCGATTTGGCGGGGGGATACTAGAGACCCAGTACTTC
NA	TRBV20-1	NA	TRBJ2-7	CSARDGYGGEQYF	TGCAGTGCTAGAGACGGCTACGGGGGCGAGCAGTACTTC
NA	TRBV6-1	few	TRBJ2-1	CASSQARVEQFF	TGTGCCAGCAGTCAAGCGAGGGTTGAGCAGTTCTTC
NA	TRBV4-1	few	TRBJ1-4	CASSQTGPNEKLFF	TGCGCCAGCAGCCAAACAGGACCTAATGAAAAACTGTTTTTT
TRBD2	TRBV14	NA	TRBJ2-7	CASSRGLVRGYEQYF	TGTGCCAGCAGCCGCGGACTAGTACGTGGTTACGAGCAGTACTTC
NA	TRBV5-1	NA	TRBJ1-4	CASSIIGTTNEKLFF	TGCGCCAGCAGCATAATCGGGACAACTAATGAAAAACTGTTTTTT
NA	TRBV20-1	NA	TRBJ1-6	CSAPRGGHDNSPLHF	TGCAGTGCTCCTAGAGGGGGTCACGATAATTCACCCCTCCACTTT
NA	TRBV25-1	NA	TRBJ1-2	CASNGEGAYDYTF	TGTGCCAGCAACGGGGAAGGGGCCTACGACTACACCTTC
TRBD2	TRBV5-1	NA	TRBJ2-3	CASSPAATSGTDTQYF	TGCGCCAGCAGCCCGGCGGCGACTAGCGGCACAGATACGCAGTATTTT
NA	TRBV10-3	once	TRBJ2-1	CAISESSRASYNEQFF	TGTGCCATCAGTGAGTCGAGTAGGGCATCCTACAATGAGCAGTTCTTC
NA	TRBV20-1	NA	TRBJ2-1	CSARNLGEQFF	TGCAGTGCTAGAAACCTGGGTGAGCAGTTCTTC
NA	TRBV6-6	NA	TRBJ2-7	CASSYSPGALYEQYF	TGTGCCAGCAGTTACTCCCCAGGGGCCCTCTACGAGCAGTACTTC